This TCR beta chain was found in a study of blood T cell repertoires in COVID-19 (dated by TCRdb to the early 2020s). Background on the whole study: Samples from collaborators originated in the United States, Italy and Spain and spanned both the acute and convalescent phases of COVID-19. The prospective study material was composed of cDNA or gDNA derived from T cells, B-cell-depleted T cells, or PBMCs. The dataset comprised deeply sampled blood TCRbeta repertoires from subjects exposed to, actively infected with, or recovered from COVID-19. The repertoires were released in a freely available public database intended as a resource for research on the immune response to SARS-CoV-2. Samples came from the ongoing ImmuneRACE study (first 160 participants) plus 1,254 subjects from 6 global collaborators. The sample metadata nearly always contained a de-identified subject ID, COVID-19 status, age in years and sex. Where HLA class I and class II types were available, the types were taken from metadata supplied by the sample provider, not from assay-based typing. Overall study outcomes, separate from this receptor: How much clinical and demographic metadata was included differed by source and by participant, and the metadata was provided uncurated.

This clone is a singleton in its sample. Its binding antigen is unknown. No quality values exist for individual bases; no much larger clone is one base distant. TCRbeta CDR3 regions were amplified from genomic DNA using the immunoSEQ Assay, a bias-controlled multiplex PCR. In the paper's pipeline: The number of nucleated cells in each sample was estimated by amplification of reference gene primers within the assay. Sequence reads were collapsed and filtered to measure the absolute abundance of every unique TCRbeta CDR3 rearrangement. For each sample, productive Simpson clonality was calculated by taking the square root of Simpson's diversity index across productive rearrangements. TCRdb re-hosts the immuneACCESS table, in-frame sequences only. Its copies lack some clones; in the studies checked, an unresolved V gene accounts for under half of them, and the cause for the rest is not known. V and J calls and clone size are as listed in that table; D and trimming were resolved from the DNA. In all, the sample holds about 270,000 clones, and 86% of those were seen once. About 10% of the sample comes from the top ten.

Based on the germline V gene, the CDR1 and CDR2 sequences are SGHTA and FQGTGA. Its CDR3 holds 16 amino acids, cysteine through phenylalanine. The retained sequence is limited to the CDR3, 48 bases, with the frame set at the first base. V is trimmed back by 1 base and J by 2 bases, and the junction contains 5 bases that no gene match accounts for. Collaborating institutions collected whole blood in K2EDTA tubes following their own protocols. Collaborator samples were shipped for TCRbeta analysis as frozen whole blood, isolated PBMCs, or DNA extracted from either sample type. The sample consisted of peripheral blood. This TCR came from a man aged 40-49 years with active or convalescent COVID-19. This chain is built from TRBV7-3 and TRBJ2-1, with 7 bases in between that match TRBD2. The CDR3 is CASSLIGGFPYNEQFF. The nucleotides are TGTGCCAGCAGCTTAATCGGGGGGTTCCCCTACAATGAGCAGTTCTTC.